This T cell receptor beta chain originates from a study of T-cell reconstitution after alpha-beta-depleted transplantation in children. During its preparation, the TCRbeta library received unique molecular identifiers. Each CDR3 protein gets one entry after TCRdb re-called the PCR reads with MiXCR. Of 500,000 to 750,000 distinct CDR3 sequences in the sample, 25% to 30% were seen once. Sequenced here: PBMCs, sampled before TCRalphabeta/CD19-depleted stem cell transplant. The clonotype comes from a boy in the first two years of life with Wiskott-Aldrich syndrome, due to receive a stem cell transplant.

The CDR3 loop is CASSTKGELFF. The CDR3 DNA reads as TGTGCCAGCAGCACGAAAGGGGAACTGTTTTTT. The rearrangement uses TRBV7-2 and TRBJ1-4; D may be TRBD1 (5 bases). The CDR3 loop spans 11 amino acids. The germline V gene encodes CDR1 SGHTA and CDR2 FQGNSA. The germline V and J ends were trimmed by 5 bases and 12 bases, with 10 bases remaining between them.